This T cell receptor (beta chain) was profiled in a study of Graves' ophthalmopathy and Graves' hyperthyroidism. Overall study findings and caveats: The 13-signature model separated ophthalmopathy from stable hyperthyroidism at 85% to 90% sensitivity and roughly 81% specificity.

The TCR beta CDR3 regions underwent amplification from RNA transcripts. RT-PCR with HTBI primers came first, then second-round multiplex PCR. In TCRdb, the multiplex PCR reads were re-called with MiXCR into one record per CDR3 protein. The table includes about 590,000 distinct CDR3 sequences, roughly 40% detected once. V lost 3 bases and J 8 bases, leaving 13 bases between the germline ends. The CDR3 contains 13 residues. Germline lookup yields CDR1 MNHEY and CDR2 SVGAGI. With regard to this clonotype: Its specificity is not known. A much more abundant neighbour one base away suggests this may be a read error.

Additional autoimmune diseases, uncontrolled infections, pregnancy or lactation disqualified patients. Orbital computed tomography, together with clinical symptoms, serum thyroxine, TRAb and thyroid ultrasound, was used for diagnosis. The sequence was collected from an adult man with Graves' hyperthyroidism. V usage is TRBV6-5 and J usage is TRBJ1-2, with no clear D. The sample was peripheral blood or thyroid tissue (not recorded which). CDR3 amino acids: CASSYNGVGGYTF. The DNA for the CDR3 is TGTGCCAGCAGTTATAACGGGGTTGGAGGCTACACCTTC.